This T cell receptor (beta chain) was recorded in a study of metastatic and nonmetastatic thyroid tumors. Study overall: Comparison of repertoires was carried out across blood and tumor or nodule tissue from malignant and benign thyroid patients.

There were no patients who had received any treatment before thyroid surgery. This clone was recorded a few times. What it binds is unknown. Authors' methods: Using the CDR3 differences seen across clinicopathological groups, the authors built a distant-metastasis classifier for papillary thyroid cancer, which was meant to discriminate distant-metastatic patients. TCRdb re-processed the PCR reads through MiXCR. The authors' filters were not applied to this entry. The data show about 20,000 clones, with approximately 24% seen just once and roughly 6.6% held by the top ten. The study's findings and limits: A significant increase in TCR beta diversity was reportedly seen in malignant thyroid tumors relative to benign nodules, in blood and tumor.

The TCR sequence derives from a female donor with papillary thyroid cancer or a benign thyroid nodule (not recorded which). Some clones in this sample may be carry-over from other donors' samples. Source material: tumor tissue.

CDR3 DNA sequence: TGTGCCACCTCGGGCGGGAGGAGCTCCTACGAGCAGTACTTC. Its translation: CATSGGRSSYEQYF. J is TRBJ2-7 and V is TRBV28; TRBD2 agrees at 8 bases. Looked up from germline, CDR1 is MDHEN and CDR2 is SYDVKM. The J segment lost 0 bases and the V segment lost 10 bases, leaving 8 bases of the junction unmatched. CDR3 size: 14 residues.